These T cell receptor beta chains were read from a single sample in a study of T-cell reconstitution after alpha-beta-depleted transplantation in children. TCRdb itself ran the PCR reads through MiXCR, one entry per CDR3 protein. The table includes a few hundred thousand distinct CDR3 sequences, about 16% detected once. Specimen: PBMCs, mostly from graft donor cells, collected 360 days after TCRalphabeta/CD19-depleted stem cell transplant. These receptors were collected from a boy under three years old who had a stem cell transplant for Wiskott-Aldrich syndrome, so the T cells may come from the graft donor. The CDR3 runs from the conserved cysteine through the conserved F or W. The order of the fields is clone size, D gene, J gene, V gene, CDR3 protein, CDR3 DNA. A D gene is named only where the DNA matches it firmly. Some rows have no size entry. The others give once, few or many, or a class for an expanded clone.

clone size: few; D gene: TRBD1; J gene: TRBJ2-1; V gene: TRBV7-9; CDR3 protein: CASSLADRAPYNEQFF; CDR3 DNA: TGTGCCAGCAGCTTAGCGGACAGGGCCCCCTACAATGAGCAGTTCTTC
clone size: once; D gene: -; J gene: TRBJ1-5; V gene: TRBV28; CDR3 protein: CASGHREGQPQHF; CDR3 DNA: TGTGCCAGCGGCCACAGGGAGGGTCAGCCCCAGCATTTT
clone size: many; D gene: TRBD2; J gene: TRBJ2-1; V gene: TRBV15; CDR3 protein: CATSRDRDYYNEQFF; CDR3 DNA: TGTGCCACCAGCAGAGACCGGGACTATTACAATGAGCAGTTCTTC
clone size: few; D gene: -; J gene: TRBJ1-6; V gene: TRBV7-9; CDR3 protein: CASSLSGQNNSPLHF; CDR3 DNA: TGTGCCAGCAGCTTATCGGGACAAAATAATTCACCCCTCCACTTT
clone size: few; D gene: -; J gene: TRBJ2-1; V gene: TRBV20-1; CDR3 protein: CSARPLANNEQFF; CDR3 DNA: TGCAGTGCTAGGCCTCTAGCGAACAATGAGCAGTTCTTC
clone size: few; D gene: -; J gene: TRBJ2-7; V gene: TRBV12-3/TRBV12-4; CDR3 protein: CASSFSTGKDEQYF; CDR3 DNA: TGTGCCAGCAGTTTTTCGACGGGAAAGGACGAGCAGTACTTC
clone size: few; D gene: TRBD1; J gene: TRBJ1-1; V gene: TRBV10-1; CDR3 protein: CASRPGQRNTEAFF; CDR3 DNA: TGCGCCAGCAGGCCGGGACAGCGGAACACTGAAGCTTTCTTT
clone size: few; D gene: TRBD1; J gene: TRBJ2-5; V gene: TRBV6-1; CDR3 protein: CASSEGVRGNEETQYF; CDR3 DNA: TGTGCCAGCAGTGAAGGGGTCAGGGGGAATGAAGAGACCCAGTACTTC
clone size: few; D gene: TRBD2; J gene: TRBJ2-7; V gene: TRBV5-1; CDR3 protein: CASSLALTSARGSYEQYF; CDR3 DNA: TGCGCCAGCAGCTTGGCTCTGACTAGCGCCCGGGGCTCCTACGAGCAGTACTTC
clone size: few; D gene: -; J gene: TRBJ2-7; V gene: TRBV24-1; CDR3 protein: CATSDGTRSYEQYF; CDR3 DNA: TGTGCCACCAGTGATGGGACACGATCCTACGAGCAGTACTTC
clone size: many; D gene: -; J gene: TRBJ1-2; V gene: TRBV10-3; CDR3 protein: CAISESKTGTYYGYTF; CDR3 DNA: TGTGCCATCAGTGAGTCGAAAACAGGGACATACTATGGCTACACCTTC
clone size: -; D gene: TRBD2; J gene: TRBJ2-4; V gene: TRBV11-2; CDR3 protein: CASSPMDRTSGSYIQYF; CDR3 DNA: TGTGCCAGCAGCCCAATGGATCGGACTAGCGGGAGTTACATTCAGTACTTC
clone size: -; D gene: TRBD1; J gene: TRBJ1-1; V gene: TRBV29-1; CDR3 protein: CSVVRDRGPLNTEAFF; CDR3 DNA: TGCAGCGTTGTTCGGGACAGGGGGCCCTTAAACACTGAAGCTTTCTTT
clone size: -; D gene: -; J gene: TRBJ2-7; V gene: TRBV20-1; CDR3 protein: CSARLGQEYEQYF; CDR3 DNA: TGCAGTGCTAGGCTTGGTCAGGAGTACGAGCAGTACTTC
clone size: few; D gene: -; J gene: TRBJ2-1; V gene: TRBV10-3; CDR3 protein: CAISRSYNEQFF; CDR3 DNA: TGTGCCATCAGCCGATCCTACAATGAGCAGTTCTTC
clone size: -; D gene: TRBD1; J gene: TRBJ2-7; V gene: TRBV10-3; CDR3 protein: CAIRKQGWDEQYF; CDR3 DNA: TGTGCCATCAGAAAACAGGGGTGGGACGAGCAGTACTTC
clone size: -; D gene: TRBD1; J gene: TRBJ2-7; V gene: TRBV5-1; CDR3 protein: CASSSTGTGFHEQYF; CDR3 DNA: TGCGCCAGCAGCTCAACCGGGACAGGTTTTCACGAGCAGTACTTC
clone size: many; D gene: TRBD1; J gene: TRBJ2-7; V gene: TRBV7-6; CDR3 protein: CASSLGQGYYEQYF; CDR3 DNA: TGTGCCAGCAGCTTAGGACAGGGGTACTACGAGCAGTACTTC
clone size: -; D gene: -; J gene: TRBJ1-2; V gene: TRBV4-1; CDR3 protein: CASSQDYAGTGYTF; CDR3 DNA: TGCGCCAGCAGCCAAGACTACGCCGGGACTGGCTACACCTTC
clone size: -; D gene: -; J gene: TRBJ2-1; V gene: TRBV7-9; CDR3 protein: CASSLGGRGPYNEQFF; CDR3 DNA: TGTGCCAGCAGCTTAGGGGGAAGGGGACCCTACAATGAGCAGTTCTTC
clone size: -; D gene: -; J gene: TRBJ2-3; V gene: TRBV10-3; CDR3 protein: CAISERHSTDTQYF; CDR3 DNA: TGTGCCATCAGTGAGCGACATTCCACAGATACGCAGTATTTT
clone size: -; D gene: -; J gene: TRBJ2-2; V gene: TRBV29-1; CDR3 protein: CSVTRGTGELFF; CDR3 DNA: TGCAGCGTGACCCGGGGGACCGGGGAGCTGTTTTTT
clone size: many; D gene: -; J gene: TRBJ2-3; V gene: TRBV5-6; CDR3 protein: CASSLVGPSLWDTQYF; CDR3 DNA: TGTGCCAGCAGCTTGGTGGGTCCCTCGTTGTGGGATACGCAGTATTTT
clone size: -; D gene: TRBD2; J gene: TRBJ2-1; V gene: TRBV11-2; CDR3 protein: CASSARTSGLHNEQFF; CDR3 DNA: TGTGCCAGCAGCGCGCGGACTAGCGGGCTCCACAATGAGCAGTTCTTC
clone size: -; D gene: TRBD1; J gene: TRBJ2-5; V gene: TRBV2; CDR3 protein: CASKGGRETQYF; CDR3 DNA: TGTGCCAGCAAAGGGGGCCGAGAGACCCAGTACTTC
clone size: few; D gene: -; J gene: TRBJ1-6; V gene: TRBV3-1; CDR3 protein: CASSQLDSRTNSPLHF; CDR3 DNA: TGTGCCAGCAGCCAGTTAGACAGCCGAACCAATTCACCCCTCCACTTT
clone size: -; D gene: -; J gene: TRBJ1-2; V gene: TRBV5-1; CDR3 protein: CASSTGSANYGYTF; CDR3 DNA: TGCGCCAGTTCGACAGGCAGCGCTAACTATGGCTACACCTTC
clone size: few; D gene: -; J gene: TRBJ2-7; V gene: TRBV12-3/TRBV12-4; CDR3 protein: CASSKDRSYEQYF; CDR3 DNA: TGTGCCAGCAGTAAAGACAGGTCCTACGAGCAGTACTTC